Below, 13 T cell receptor beta chains from the same sample are listed, as sequenced in a study of blood T cell repertoires in COVID-19. Sequencing was performed with immunoSEQ multiplex PCR; in TCRdb, only in-frame clones are kept and a portion is missing. The sample holds about 190,000 clones, 88% seen once. Sequenced: peripheral blood. The receptors derive from a man aged 35 to 55 with active or convalescent COVID-19.

The genes are TRBV11-1 and TRBJ2-7; D unclear. The CDR3 has 13 residues. The V end was cut by 1 base, the J end by 7 bases, with 11 bases between. The germline CDR1 and CDR2 sequences are SGHAT and FQDESV (reference sequence). The CDR3 reads CASSLDSLVEQYF. In DNA, the CDR3 is TGTGCCAGCAGCTTAGACAGTCTTGTGGAGCAGTACTTC. The whole variable domain, filled in from reference TRBV11-1 and TRBJ2-7, reads EAEVAQSPRYKITEKSQAVAFWCDPISGHATLYWYRQILGQGPELLVQFQDESVVDDSQLPKDRFSAERLKGVDSTLKIQPAELGDSAMYLCASSLDSLVEQYFGPGTRLTVT.

J is TRBJ2-3 and V is TRBV2; TRBD2 matches 7 bases. The J segment lost 14 bases and the V segment lost 6 bases, leaving 8 bases of the junction unmatched. Looked up from germline, CDR1 is SNHLY and CDR2 is FYNNEI. This CDR3 is 11 amino acids long. The chain's CDR3 is CASSGTTNPYF. The CDR3 nucleotides are TGTGCCAGCAGCGGGACTACCAATCCGTATTTT.

The rearrangement joins TRBV7-9 to TRBJ2-1; 9 bases fit TRBD2. Germline V gives CDR1 SEHNR, CDR2 FQNEAQ (reference sequence). The CDR3 totals 16 residues. Losses at the gene ends were 8 bases for V and 0 bases for J; bases not matched to a gene: 8. DNA of the CDR3: TGTGCCAGCCCCGCTAGCGGGGCTAGCTCCTACAATGAGCAGTTCTTC. This sequence encodes CASPASGASSYNEQFF.

The DNA of the CDR3 is TGCGCCAGCAGCCCCGGGACAGGGAACCGCTACGAGCAGTACTTC. This translates into CASSPGTGNRYEQYF. V gene TRBV5-1 combines with J gene TRBJ2-7; 9 bases are shared with TRBD1. Trimming cost V 4 bases and J 3 bases; bases outside gene matches: 8. Germline CDR1 is SGHRS and CDR2 is YFSETQ. The CDR3 contains 15 residues.

This sequence joins TRBV27 and TRBJ1-1; 7 nucleotides line up with TRBD1. The CDR3 runs 15 residues. From germline, CDR1 is MNHEY and CDR2 SMNVEV (reference sequence). J lost 7 bases, V lost 5 bases, and 13 bases had no gene match. The DNA of the CDR3 is TGTGCCAGCAGTCGAGGACAGGTACTCAGCAATGAAGCTTTCTTT. This gives the protein CASSRGQVLSNEAFF.

The chain combines TRBV7-2 with TRBJ1-6; 10 nucleotides match TRBD1. This CDR3 contains 14 residues. With V trimmed by 6 bases and J by 9 bases, 5 bases remained unmatched. CDR1 and CDR2 (germline): SGHTA, FQGNSA. The CDR3 is CASSTDRGVSPLHF. CDR3 DNA: TGTGCCAGCAGTACGGACAGGGGGGTTTCACCCCTCCACTTT.

This clone came up once. The rearrangement links TRBV5-4 to TRBJ2-7, with 8 nucleotides matching TRBD1. This CDR3 has 14 residues. The junction had 4 bases not matched to a gene; V was cut back by 2 bases and J by 3 bases. Germline assignment: CDR1 SGHNT and CDR2 YYREEE (reference sequence). The CDR3 is CASSFRTGNYEQYF. DNA for the CDR3: TGTGCCAGCAGCTTCCGGACAGGGAACTACGAGCAGTACTTC.

This chain connects TRBV20-1 to TRBJ1-6, with 7 positions matching TRBD1. Trimming took 3 bases from V and 11 from J; bases not matched to a gene: 13. The germline V gene has CDR1 DFQATT and CDR2 SNEGSKA (reference sequence). This CDR3 spans 15 amino acids. The CDR3 DNA follows: TGCAGTGCTAGTAATTCCGGGACAGTCGTAACACCCCTCCACTTT. Amino acids: CSASNSGTVVTPLHF.

The chain recombines TRBV11-3 with TRBJ2-3, with 9 nucleotides matching TRBD2. The CDR3 has 16 residues. The trim removed 4 bases at V and 6 bases at J, leaving 11 bases unmatched. From germline, CDR1 is SGHNT and CDR2 YENEEA. The CDR3 region has the DNA TGTGCCAGCAGCTCTTACGGGACTAGCTCATTTGATACGCAGTATTTT. Amino acid sequence: CASSSYGTSSFDTQYF.

This chain links TRBV28 with TRBJ1-2; possible D gene TRBD1, 6 bases. The CDR3 consists of 18 residues. From germline, CDR1 is MDHEN and CDR2 SYDVKM. V was trimmed by 6 bases and J by 8 bases, leaving 31 bases between them. The CDR3 region is CASSRRQKARPGVLGYTF. The CDR3 nucleotides read TGTGCCAGCAGCCGCAGGCAGAAGGCAAGGCCAGGGGTATTGGGCTACACCTTC.

The chain recombines TRBV27 with TRBJ2-1, with 7 positions matching TRBD2. Germline CDR1 reads MNHEY; CDR2 reads SMNVEV (reference sequence). J gave up 6 bases and V 2 bases, and 1 base lay outside the gene matches. This CDR3 comprises 13 residues. The CDR3 nucleotides read TGTGCCAGCAGTTTACGGGGGGTCAATGAGCAGTTCTTC. Translating gives CASSLRGVNEQFF.

The genes are TRBV6-5 and TRBJ2-7, with TRBD1 identical over 7 bases. The CDR3 consists of 15 residues. Trimming at V came to 7 bases and at J to 2 bases, leaving 11 bases not matched to a gene. Germline V gene data show CDR1 as MNHEY and CDR2 as SVGAGI. CDR3 loop: CASTQTGTAAYEQYF. Written as DNA, the CDR3 is TGTGCCAGCACCCAGACCGGGACAGCGGCCTACGAGCAGTACTTC.

V gene TRBV18 combines with J gene TRBJ2-5; perhaps TRBD2 as D (7 bases). CDR3 length: 14 amino acids. Germline V CDR1 and CDR2: KGHSH, LQKENI. The ends were cut back, 2 bases at V and 5 bases at J, with 12 bases in the middle. The CDR3 DNA reads as TGTGCCAGCTCACCAGGGGGGGGCTCGGAGACCCAGTACTTC. Translated, it gives CASSPGGGSETQYF.